This T cell receptor (beta chain) was captured in a study of human T cells and chemical hapten exposure. Findings and limits, study-wide: High-frequency TCRs, those above 1 in 1000, stayed the same after DPC sensitization.

The CDR3 has 15 residues. V dropped 6 bases and J dropped 1 base, with 16 bases sitting between them. Per the germline V gene, CDR1 is SNHLY and CDR2 is FYNNEI. Library preparation tagged each individual cDNA molecule with a unique molecular identifier. How the authors handled the data: Per-sample TCR counts ranged from about 20,000 to 690,600, median about 100,000. TCRdb ran MiXCR on the RACE reads and lists one entry per CDR3 protein. Here the V and J calls rest on TCRdb's processing, not on the authors' analysis. The sample records tens of thousands of distinct CDR3 sequences, over 6.5% being singletons. Time point noted: healthy volunteer bleed at 6 weeks. Someone pulled total RNA out of unfractionated whole blood. Notes on this clonotype: Its target is not known.

The receptor comes from a male donor in good health. Some clones in this sample may be carry-over from other donors' samples. Specimen: whole blood. The V and J genes are TRBV2 and TRBJ2-7, with D possibly matching TRBD1 (7 bases). CDR3 sequence reads: CASRRDSFFSYEQYF. The DNA of the CDR3 is TGTGCCAGCAGGCGGGACAGCTTTTTTTCCTACGAGCAGTACTTC.